This TCR beta chain emerged from a study of ipilimumab plus nivolumab after autologous stem cell transplantation. Study-level information: Median doses per patient: four or five ipilimumab, 7 to 9 nivolumab.

Patients got 3 mg/kg IV nivolumab weeks 1, 4, 7, 10, then biweekly through week 26. CDR1 and CDR2 (germline): MNHEY, SMNVEV (reference sequence). V shed 10 bases and J 1 base; nucleotides not matched to a gene: 12. The CDR3 covers 15 residues. The study, taken as a whole, reports: Authors suggest TCR repertoire, Treg phenotype and gut microbiota support further study.

The method was immunoSEQ multiplex PCR; TCRdb's version includes in-frame clones alone and lacks a portion of them. The data hold around 45,000 clones, with around nine tenths observed a single time. A single count supports this clone. Its antigen is undetermined. The rearrangement uses TRBV27 and TRBJ1-1; TRBD1 aligns across 7 bases. The sequence was collected from a male donor with multiple myeloma. Specimen: PBMCs, collected in a trial of ipilimumab plus nivolumab as post-transplant consolidation. The CDR3 coding sequence is TGTGCCACCGCTATAATGACAGGGTCGAACACTGAAGCTTTCTTT. As protein: CATAIMTGSNTEAFF.